The source of this TCR beta chain is a study of beta chain features in type 1 diabetes. At the level of the study: The study found patients and healthy donors alike in age, gender and cell yields. All samples yielded 85 million to 130 million examined sorted cells. General study results and limits: When Type 1 diabetes patients were examined, their TCRB CDR3s proved moderately but significantly shorter in all four CD4+ subsets. Sampled from patients, naive, central memory and Treg TCRB repertoires appeared more similar than those sampled from healthy donors.

Since all of the isolated RNA was reverse transcribed, expressed TCRB transcripts were what got sequenced. Sequencing used immunoSEQ multiplex PCR; TCRdb keeps in-frame clones, though not all of them. The table lists around 260,000 clones, around 22% of them singletons. Trimming cost V 7 bases and J 4 bases; bases outside gene matches: 10. The CDR3 has 15 residues. Germline CDR1 reads SQVTM; CDR2 reads ANQGSEA. Worth noting for this clone: As yet, its antigen is unknown.

This clonotype was obtained from a woman in her 30s with type 1 diabetes. Sequences were obtained from naive CD4+ T cells from blood. The rearrangement uses TRBV29-1 and TRBJ2-3; 11 bases agree with TRBD1. This CDR3 is CSATRDRGIADTQYF. DNA of the CDR3: TGCAGCGCAACTAGGGACAGGGGGATAGCAGATACGCAGTATTTT.